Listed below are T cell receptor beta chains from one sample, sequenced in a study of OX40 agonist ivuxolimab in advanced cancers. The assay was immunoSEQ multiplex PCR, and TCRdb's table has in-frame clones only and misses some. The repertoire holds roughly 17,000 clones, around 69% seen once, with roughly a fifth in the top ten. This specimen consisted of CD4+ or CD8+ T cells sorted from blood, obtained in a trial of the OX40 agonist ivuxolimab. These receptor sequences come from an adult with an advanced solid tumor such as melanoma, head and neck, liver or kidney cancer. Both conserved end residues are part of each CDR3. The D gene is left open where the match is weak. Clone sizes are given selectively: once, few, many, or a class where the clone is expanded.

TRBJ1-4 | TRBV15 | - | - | TGTGCCACCAGCAGAGATGGAATTAATGAAAAACTGTTTTTT | CATSRDGINEKLFF
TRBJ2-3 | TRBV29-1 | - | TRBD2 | TGCAGCGTTGTTCAGGGTCTAGCGGTCCGCCGGGCAGATACGCAGTATTTT | CSVVQGLAVRRADTQYF
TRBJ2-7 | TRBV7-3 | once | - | TGTGCCAGCAGCTTAGGGGCAGGGGCCGAGCAGTACTTC | CASSLGAGAEQYF
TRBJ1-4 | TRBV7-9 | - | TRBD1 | TGTGCCGCCCGGACAGGGGAGGAAAAACTGTTTTTT | CAARTGEEKLFF
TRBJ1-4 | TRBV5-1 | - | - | TGCGCCAGCAGCCAGGACAGCACGGGGGGTGAAAAACTGTTTTTT | CASSQDSTGGEKLFF
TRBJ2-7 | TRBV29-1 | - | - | TGCAGCGTTGGGAGGGGGTTGGAGCAGTACTTC | CSVGRGLEQYF
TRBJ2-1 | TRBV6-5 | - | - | TGTGCCAGCAGTGACTCGGGGAGCTCCTACAATGAGCAGTTCTTC | CASSDSGSSYNEQFF
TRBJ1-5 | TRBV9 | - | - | TGTGCCAGCAGCGCTCCCGGCAGGACCGCGTGGCATCAGCCCCAGCATTTT | CASSAPGRTAWHQPQHF
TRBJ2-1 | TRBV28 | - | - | TGTGCCAGCAGTTCCTCTGTCAACCGACTTAATGAGCAGTTCTTC | CASSSSVNRLNEQFF
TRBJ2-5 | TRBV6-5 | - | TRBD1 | TGTGCCAGCAGTCCTTGGACAGGGCAAGGCGAGACCCAGTACTTC | CASSPWTGQGETQYF
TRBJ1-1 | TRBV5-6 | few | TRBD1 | TGTGCCAGCAGCTCCCCCAGGGGGCAAAGTGAGTTGGGAGCTTTCTTT | CASSSPRGQSELGAFF
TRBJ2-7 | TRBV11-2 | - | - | TGTGCCAGCAGCTTAGGGATTGGTTCCTACGAGCAGTACTTC | CASSLGIGSYEQYF
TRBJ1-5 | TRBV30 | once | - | TGTGCCTGGAGGCTCCGGGACAGCAATCAGCCCCAGCATTTT | CAWRLRDSNQPQHF
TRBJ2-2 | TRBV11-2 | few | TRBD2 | TGTGCCAGCAGTCTGGGACTAGCGGGTCCCGGAGCCGGGGAGCTGTTTTTT | CASSLGLAGPGAGELFF
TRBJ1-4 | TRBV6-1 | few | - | TGTGCCAGCAGTGAAGCAGCGGCAACTAATGAAAAACTGTTTTTT | CASSEAAATNEKLFF
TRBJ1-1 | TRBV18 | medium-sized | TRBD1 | TGTGCCAGCTCACCCTGGTTCGAGACAGGGGAAAACACTGAAGCTTTCTTT | CASSPWFETGENTEAFF
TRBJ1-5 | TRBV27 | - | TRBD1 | TGTGCCAGCAGACTGACAGGGTCGGCCACACCCCAGCATTTT | CASRLTGSATPQHF
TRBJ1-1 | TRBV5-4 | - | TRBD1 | TGTGCCAGCAGCCTCCGTGGGCAGGGGGCGACTGAAGCTTTCTTT | CASSLRGQGATEAFF
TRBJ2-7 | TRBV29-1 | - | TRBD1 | TGCAGCGTGGGGACAGGGGACGCCAAGCAGTACTTC | CSVGTGDAKQYF
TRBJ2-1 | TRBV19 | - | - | TGTGCCAGTAGTACCCAGGGAAATGAGCAGTTCTTC | CASSTQGNEQFF
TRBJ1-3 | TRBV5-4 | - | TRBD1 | TGTGCCAGCAGCGGGACAGGGTCTGGAAACACCATATATTTT | CASSGTGSGNTIYF
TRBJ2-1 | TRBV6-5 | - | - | TGTGCCAGCACCTATGGGAATTACAATGAGCAGTTCTTC | CASTYGNYNEQFF
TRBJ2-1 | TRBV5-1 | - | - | TGCGCCAGCAGCTTGGAGGGAAACGATGAGCAGTTCTTC | CASSLEGNDEQFF
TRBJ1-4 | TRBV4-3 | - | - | TGCGCCAGCAGCCAAGATGGGGGGCGAATAGGGAATGAAAAACTGTTTTTT | CASSQDGGRIGNEKLFF
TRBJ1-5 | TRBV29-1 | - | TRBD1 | TGCAGCGTTGTTCCAGGGGGGAATCAGCCCCAGCATTTT | CSVVPGGNQPQHF